The subject of this entry is one TCR beta chain. When the RNA was reverse transcribed, random hexamers were used with an input of about 0.5 to 1 ug. From the immunoSEQ multiplex PCR reads, TCRdb called clonotypes with MiXCR, one entry per CDR3 protein. The table shows some 130,000 distinct CDR3 sequences, with 80% to 85% occurring only once. This CDR3 has 15 amino acids. V was clipped by 5 bases and J by 1 base, with 14 bases between them. CDR1 is SGHTA, CDR2 FQGNSA, per germline. Through negative isolation, CD4+ and CD8+ T cells were obtained, while TEMRA cells were enriched using FACS. This sample was taken from a study of CD8 T cells in Susac syndrome.

The source is a human donor with multiple sclerosis. The rearrangement joins TRBV7-2 to TRBJ1-1; D is uncertain. The specimen sequenced was CD8+ T cells from PBMCs. The CDR3 protein is CASSPIHGRNTEAFF. CDR3 DNA sequence: TGTGCCAGCAGCCCCATCCACGGCCGGAACACTGAAGCTTTCTTT.